Following are 9 T cell receptor beta chains from one sample sequenced in a study of human thymus T cells. Generated by immunoSEQ multiplex PCR, the TCRdb table keeps only in-frame clones and is missing some. The repertoire holds tens of thousands of clones, with 90% to 95% as singletons. Thymus tissue for the work was resected from patients undergoing corrective heart surgery. The sequencing input was thymus tissue. These receptors came from a girl in the first two years of life with a congenital heart defect but otherwise immunologically healthy.

The chain couples TRBV30 to TRBJ1-2; 9 nucleotides align to TRBD1. The CDR3 is 13 residues long. Germline V gene lookup returns CDR1 GTSNPN and CDR2 SVGIG (reference sequence). With 4 bases clipped from V and 7 bases from J, the junction kept 7 bases outside the gene matches. CDR3 in DNA: TGTGCCTGGACCCCCCGGGACAGGGTTGGCTACACCTTC. It specifies CAWTPRDRVGYTF. The full variable domain, its missing parts supplied by reference TRBV30 and TRBJ1-2, is SQTIHQWPATLVQPVGSPLSLECTVEGTSNPNLYWYRQAAGRGLQLLFYSVGIGQISSEVPQNLSASRPQDRQFILSSKKLLLSDSGFYLCAWTPRDRVGYTFGSGTRLTVV.

The chain uses TRBV14 and TRBJ2-1; D not certain. Trimming left V 0 bases short and J 5 bases short, with 14 bases between. There are 16 residues in the CDR3. Per germline, CDR1 SGHDN and CDR2 FVKESK. CDR3 in amino acids: CASSQDKARDDNEQFF. The CDR3 DNA reads TGTGCCAGCAGCCAAGACAAAGCGCGCGACGACAATGAGCAGTTCTTC.

The chain recombines TRBV6-5 with TRBJ1-1; D is uncertain. Germline CDR1 reads MNHEY; CDR2 reads SVGAGI. With 2 bases removed from V and 1 base from J, the gap between germline ends came to 2 bases. CDR3 length: 12 amino acids. This chain's CDR3 is CASSYANTEAFF. The CDR3 region has the DNA TGTGCCAGCAGTTACGCGAACACTGAAGCTTTCTTT.

CDR3 coding DNA: TGTGCCAGCAGCCTGGGACAGGGGATAGGTCAGCCCCAGCATTTT. Its translation is CASSLGQGIGQPQHF. The J gene is TRBJ1-5, the V gene TRBV6-1; 10 nucleotides agree with TRBD1. Germline CDR1 MNHNS, CDR2 SASEGT. The CDR3 runs to 15 residues. Trimming at V came to 6 bases and at J to 6 bases, leaving 8 bases not matched to a gene.

This chain joins TRBV2 and TRBJ2-1; 9 bases line up with TRBD2. Germline values: CDR1 SNHLY, CDR2 FYNNEI. The CDR3 runs 14 residues. V dropped 6 bases and J dropped 6; count of bases not matched to a gene: 6. In nucleotides, the CDR3 is TGTGCCAGCAGCTCTAGCGGGAAAAGCAATGAGCAGTTCTTC. It yields the protein CASSSSGKSNEQFF.

The chain recombines TRBV10-1 with TRBJ2-3; D gene uncertain. Germline CDR1 is WNHNN and CDR2 is SYGVQD (reference sequence). Trimming stripped 0 bases from V and 1 base from J, with 14 bases between. The CDR3 has 17 residues. The chain's CDR3 is CASSESELPRGTDTQYF. The CDR3 nucleotides are TGCGCCAGCAGTGAGTCCGAGCTACCACGCGGCACAGATACGCAGTATTTT.

V and J are TRBV6-5 and TRBJ1-1; 9 bases match TRBD1. The CDR3 length is 13 residues. Losses at the gene ends were 0 bases for V and 7 bases for J; bases not matched to a gene: 0. The germline CDR1 and CDR2 sequences are MNHEY and SVGAGI. The CDR3 spells CASSYSTGGEAFF. Here the CDR3 DNA reads TGTGCCAGCAGTTACTCGACAGGGGGTGAAGCTTTCTTT.

This clone was recorded a few times. The CDR3 protein is CASSQDRELWNGYTF. CDR3 sequence (DNA): TGTGCCAGCAGCCAAGACAGGGAACTGTGGAATGGCTACACCTTC. The V and J genes are TRBV4-2 and TRBJ1-2, with TRBD1 as a possible D gene (5 bases). The V gene lost 0 bases and the J gene lost 6 bases, with 14 bases spanning the gap. The CDR3 extends over 15 amino acids. Per the germline V gene, CDR1 is LGHNA and CDR2 is YNFKEQ.

The chain uses TRBV29-1 and TRBJ2-7; either TRBD1 or TRBD2 may supply D (5 bases each). The CDR3 runs 13 residues. The germline CDR1 and CDR2 sequences are SQVTM and ANQGSEA. V was pared by 5 bases and J by 0 bases, with 11 bases between. The CDR3 sequence: CSVKGTLSYEQYF. In DNA, the CDR3 is TGCAGCGTTAAAGGGACGCTCTCCTACGAGCAGTACTTC.